Below, 14 T cell receptor beta chains from the same sample are listed, as sequenced in a study of blood T cell repertoires in COVID-19. TCRdb's copy holds only in-frame clones and misses some; the assay was immunoSEQ multiplex PCR. The sample records some 110,000 clones, 75% to 90% being singletons. Sequenced input: peripheral blood. All receptors come from a woman between 65 and 79 years old with acute or convalescent COVID-19.

This chain connects TRBV12-3 or TRBV12-4 to TRBJ1-1; TRBD1 matches 7 bases. The CDR3 has 13 amino acids. Trimming removed 7 bases from V and 5 bases from J; junction bases left unmatched: 7. CDR3: CASTNRGRTEAFF. The CDR3 region has the DNA TGTGCCAGCACCAACAGGGGTAGGACTGAAGCTTTCTTT.

The chain couples TRBV10-3 to TRBJ1-2; TRBD1 might be the D (6 bases). V lost 6 bases and J lost 3, with 14 bases in between. The CDR3 totals 14 residues. From germline, CDR1 is ENHRY and CDR2 SYGVKD. This CDR3 reads CAISETGSDYGYTF. DNA for the CDR3: TGTGCCATCAGCGAGACAGGATCGGACTATGGCTACACCTTC.

This clone was counted a single time. CDR3: CASRETGGWMNTEAFF. For the CDR3, the DNA is TGTGCCAGCAGGGAGACAGGGGGATGGATGAACACTGAAGCTTTCTTT. The chain links TRBV2 to TRBJ1-1; 9 nucleotides match TRBD1. This CDR3 region has 16 residues. V lost 6 bases and J lost 0; bases outside the gene matches: 8. The germline gives CDR1 SNHLY, CDR2 FYNNEI.

J is TRBJ1-6 and V is TRBV21-1. TRBV21-1 is flagged as a pseudogene. This CDR3 spans 17 amino acids. In nucleotides, the CDR3 is TGTGCCAGCAGCACCCACATACCGGGTCCCTCGAATTCACCCCTCCACTTT. Translation: CASSTHIPGPSNSPLHF.

The genes are TRBV7-3 and TRBJ2-3; D is undetermined. Trimming stripped 7 bases from V and 2 bases from J, with 22 bases between. Germline assignment: CDR1 SGHTA and CDR2 FQGTGA. CDR3 length: 17 residues. The CDR3 is CASIMLRTADTTDTQYF. The CDR3 region has the DNA TGTGCCAGCATAATGTTGCGAACAGCAGATACCACAGATACGCAGTATTTT. The full variable domain, with the rest looked up from reference TRBV7-3 and TRBJ2-3, is GAGVSQTPSNKVTEKGKYVELRCDPISGHTALYWYRQSLGQGPEFLIYFQGTGAADDSGLPNDRFFAVRPEGSVSTLKIQRTERGDSAVYLCASIMLRTADTTDTQYFGPGTRLTVL.

The genes are TRBV28 and TRBJ1-5; the D gene is possibly TRBD1 (6 bases). CDR3 length equals 18 residues. CDR1 and CDR2 from the germline V gene are MDHEN and SYDVKM. V lost 3 bases and J lost 2, with 20 bases in between. CDR3 region: CASSFTSVIQGGNQPQHF. The CDR3 region has the DNA TGTGCCAGCAGTTTCACTTCCGTGATACAGGGAGGCAATCAGCCCCAGCATTTT.

The chain links TRBV5-4 to TRBJ2-5, with 10 bases fitting TRBD2. V gave up 3 bases and J gave up 5 bases; unmatched junction bases: 4. CDR3 length: 14 amino acids. CDR1 is SGHNT, CDR2 YYREEE, per germline (reference sequence). The CDR3 loop is CASSSAGGRETQYF. The CDR3 region has the DNA TGTGCCAGCAGCTCAGCGGGGGGGCGTGAGACCCAGTACTTC.

DNA for the CDR3: TGTGCCAGCAGCTTGAGGACTACAACTAATGAAAAACTGTTTTTT. It codes for CASSLRTTTNEKLFF. J is TRBJ1-4 and V is TRBV5-6; D is uncertain. V was clipped by 1 base and J by 0 bases, with 7 bases between them. Germline lookup yields CDR1 SGHDT and CDR2 YYEEEE. This CDR3 is 15 amino acids long.

This clone was seen only a few times. The chain combines TRBV29-1 with TRBJ1-2; tentatively, D is TRBD1 (6 bases). The V gene lost 0 bases and the J gene lost 3 bases, with 11 bases spanning the gap. Germline assignment: CDR1 SQVTM and CDR2 ANQGSEA. This CDR3 contains 14 residues. CDR3 sequence: CSVEDGGPDYGYTF. CDR3 sequence (DNA): TGCAGCGTTGAAGACGGGGGGCCGGACTATGGCTACACCTTC.

The chain uses TRBV7-9 and TRBJ1-1; 7 bases fit TRBD1. Germline V gives CDR1 SEHNR, CDR2 FQNEAQ (reference sequence). The CDR3 extends over 16 amino acids. V was clipped by 3 bases and J by 1 base; unmatched bases: 8. Written as DNA, the CDR3 is TGTGCCAGCAGCTTTGCCCCGGGACAGAGGAACACTGAAGCTTTCTTT. Amino acid sequence: CASSFAPGQRNTEAFF.

The gene calls are TRBV7-3 and TRBJ2-2, with D uncertain. Germline CDR1 and CDR2: SGHTA and FQGTGA. The CDR3 totals 14 residues. Trimming stripped 8 bases from V and 0 bases from J, with 10 bases between. This CDR3 is CASRAISNTGELFF. The CDR3 coding sequence is TGTGCCAGCCGAGCTATTTCGAACACCGGGGAGCTGTTTTTT.

This clone was seen once. This chain connects TRBV6-5 to TRBJ1-6; possible D gene TRBD1, 5 bases. The germline gives CDR1 MNHEY, CDR2 SVGAGI. V lost 5 bases and J 6 bases, leaving 11 bases between the germline ends. The CDR3 is made up of 14 amino acids. The CDR3 spells CASSSQGFNSPLHF. The CDR3 region has the DNA TGTGCCAGCAGTAGCCAGGGCTTTAATTCACCCCTCCACTTT.

V gene TRBV7-3 combines with J gene TRBJ2-5; D possibly corresponds to TRBD1 (5 bases). V lost 1 base and J 0 bases, leaving 9 bases between the germline ends. The CDR3 length is 15 residues. Germline V gene sequence: CDR1 SGHTA, CDR2 FQGTGA. Here the CDR3 reads CASSLMAGYQETQYF. CDR3 in DNA: TGTGCCAGCAGCTTAATGGCAGGGTACCAAGAGACCCAGTACTTC.

The V gene is TRBV6-5, the J gene TRBJ1-1; D perhaps matches TRBD1 (5 bases). This CDR3 spans 13 amino acids. Trimming removed 2 bases from V and 1 base from J, with 5 bases in between. The V gene's germline CDR1 is MNHEY and CDR2 SVGAGI. The CDR3 region is CASSYDRNTEAFF. In DNA, the CDR3 is TGTGCCAGCAGTTACGACAGGAACACTGAAGCTTTCTTT.